Sequencing of this TCR beta chain was carried out in a study of cytomegalovirus exposure and HLA in healthy donors. The PCR contained 60 Vbeta and 13 Jbeta primers. TCRdb keeps only in-frame clones here, not all; method: immunoSEQ multiplex PCR. The sample holds around 130,000 clones; 80% are singletons and the top ten take 4%. CDR3 length equals 16 residues. The germline V gene encodes CDR1 SGDLS and CDR2 YYNGEE. The V and J ends lost 4 bases and 3 bases, in that order; junction bases with no gene match: 5. The TCR comes from a woman aged 35 to 49 in good health and CMV-seronegative. The chain is built from TRBV9 and TRBJ2-3; the match to TRBD2 covers 13 bases. Sample: PBMCs. The CDR3 sequence is CASSPGTSGDTDTQYF. The CDR3 DNA is TGTGCCAGCAGCCCCGGGACTAGCGGGGATACAGATACGCAGTATTTT.